A single TCR beta chain is shown here with its context. Its antigen is unknown. These data belong to a study of shared clonotypes between healthy human individuals. Whole-study results and caveats: Represented diversity, genetic and exposure-history alike, was limited by few donors. The sole specimen, blood, was sampled, and tissue repertoires likely differ.

It was roughly 190 ng DNA, around 32,000 T cell genomes, that sorted-subset replicate PCRs used. TCRdb's copy holds only in-frame clones and misses some; the assay was immunoSEQ multiplex PCR. The sample lists about 510,000 clones, about 96% occurring once. The source is a woman aged 25 to 39 in good health. The sample was naive CD4+ T cells sorted from blood. The sample's subset: CD45RA+ positively selected.

This chain's CDR3 is CASTLGLADYNEQFF. The CDR3, as DNA: TGTGCCAGTACCTTAGGGCTAGCGGATTACAATGAGCAGTTCTTC. The chain is built from TRBV19 and TRBJ2-1, with 7 bases lining up with TRBD2. Germline loops: CDR1 LNHDA, CDR2 SQIVND (reference sequence). Trimming at V came to 7 bases and at J to 4 bases, leaving 10 bases not matched to a gene. This CDR3 region has 15 residues.